These T cell receptor beta chains were read from a single sample in a study of shared clonotypes between healthy human individuals. The method was immunoSEQ multiplex PCR; TCRdb's version includes in-frame clones alone and lacks a portion of them. In the table there are about 490,000 clones, about 84% of which are singletons. The sample was PBMCs. The receptor source for this set is a woman in her thirties or forties in good health. Some clones in this sample may be carry-over from other donors' samples. CDR3s include the opening cysteine and the closing phenylalanine or tryptophan. A D gene is named only where the DNA matches it firmly. A clone size is listed for some rows: how often the clone was seen (once, few, many), or a class if it is expanded.

d_gene,v_gene,abundance,j_gene,CDR3aa,CDR3nt
TRBD1,TRBV18,.,TRBJ1-5,CASSPTGGNQPQHF,TGTGCCAGCTCACCAACAGGGGGGAATCAGCCCCAGCATTTT
.,TRBV10-3,.,TRBJ2-1,CAIRARTQGGAYNEQFF,TGTGCCATCCGCGCCCGAACACAGGGAGGGGCCTACAATGAGCAGTTCTTC
.,TRBV4-1,.,TRBJ2-2,CASSRIDMGLNTGELFF,TGCGCCAGCAGCCGCATAGACATGGGATTGAACACCGGGGAGCTGTTTTTT
.,TRBV7-9,once,TRBJ1-5,CASSPNREDQPQHF,TGTGCCAGCAGCCCTAACAGGGAGGATCAGCCCCAGCATTTT
.,TRBV6-6,many,TRBJ2-5,CASSYAGEQTQYF,TGTGCCAGCAGTTATGCCGGGGAGCAGACCCAGTACTTC
.,TRBV30,.,TRBJ1-4,CAVRLMDEKLFF,TGTGCTGTGAGGCTTATGGATGAAAAACTGTTTTTT
TRBD1,TRBV6-5,.,TRBJ2-2,CASRTQGSTGELFF,TGTGCCAGCAGGACACAGGGGAGCACCGGGGAGCTGTTTTTT
.,TRBV7-2,few,TRBJ2-7,CASSLLAGTPYEQYF,TGTGCCAGCAGCTTACTCGCGGGGACCCCCTACGAGCAGTACTTC
.,TRBV5-6,few,TRBJ1-3,CASSLYGNSGNTIYF,TGTGCCAGCAGCTTGTACGGAAACTCTGGAAACACCATATATTTT
TRBD1,TRBV4-3,.,TRBJ1-3,CASSHRQGIGNTIYF,TGCGCCAGCAGCCACCGACAGGGAATCGGAAACACCATATATTTT
.,TRBV6-1,.,TRBJ1-1,CASSALWGTEAFF,TGTGCCAGCAGTGCCCTTTGGGGGACTGAAGCTTTCTTT
TRBD1,TRBV4-3,.,TRBJ1-4,CASSQGTAVTNEKLFF,TGCGCCAGCAGCCAGGGGACAGCAGTAACTAATGAAAAACTGTTTTTT
TRBD2,TRBV29-1,.,TRBJ2-2,CSVARQGGTGELFF,TGCAGCGTTGCCCGGCAGGGAGGGACCGGGGAGCTGTTTTTT
.,TRBV28,once,TRBJ2-1,CASREGLVGSHEQFF,TGTGCCAGCAGGGAAGGTCTGGTGGGATCCCATGAGCAGTTCTTC
.,TRBV4-1,.,TRBJ1-1,CASSQVSQDYSEAFF,TGCGCCAGCAGCCAAGTATCTCAGGATTACAGTGAAGCTTTCTTT
.,TRBV5-4,.,TRBJ2-3,CASSFVGRGTDTQYF,TGTGCCAGCAGCTTTGTGGGAAGAGGCACAGATACGCAGTATTTT
.,TRBV7-3,.,TRBJ2-2,CASSLGANLGELFF,TGTGCCAGCAGCTTGGGGGCCAACCTCGGGGAGCTGTTTTTT
TRBD1,TRBV10-3,.,TRBJ1-5,CAIGQGDQPQHF,TGTGCCATCGGCCAGGGGGATCAGCCCCAGCATTTT
TRBD1,TRBV30,.,TRBJ2-1,CAWSGQGAWNEQFF,TGTGCCTGGAGTGGTCAGGGGGCATGGAATGAGCAGTTCTTC
.,TRBV5-1,.,TRBJ1-1,CASSFNLGATEAFF,TGCGCCAGCAGCTTCAACCTTGGGGCCACTGAAGCTTTCTTT
.,TRBV7-9,.,TRBJ1-4,CASSPKKATNEKLFF,TGTGCCAGCAGCCCAAAGAAGGCAACTAATGAAAAACTGTTTTTT
.,TRBV7-8,many,TRBJ2-2,CASSVHVGQTNTGELFF,TGTGCCAGCAGCGTCCATGTGGGACAAACGAACACCGGGGAGCTGTTTTTT
.,TRBV28,.,TRBJ1-2,CASSNSYNYGYTF,TGTGCCAGCAGTAACTCTTACAACTATGGCTACACCTTC
TRBD2,TRBV2,.,TRBJ2-2,CASSPGLASNTGELFF,TGTGCCAGCAGTCCGGGACTAGCGTCGAACACCGGGGAGCTGTTTTTT
TRBD1,TRBV18,.,TRBJ2-7,CASSPGQGPLWEQYF,TGTGCCAGCTCACCAGGACAGGGACCCCTATGGGAGCAGTACTTC
.,TRBV6-5,.,TRBJ2-7,CASSSVTGNPYEQYF,TGTGCCAGCAGTTCCGTGACAGGTAACCCCTACGAGCAGTACTTC
TRBD2,TRBV18,once,TRBJ2-7,CASSPRTSGSESYEQYF,TGTGCCAGCTCACCACGGACTAGCGGGAGTGAAAGCTACGAGCAGTACTTC
.,TRBV4-3,.,TRBJ1-1,CASSQGGVTEAFF,TGCGCCAGCAGCCAAGGAGGCGTCACTGAAGCTTTCTTT
.,TRBV4-1,.,TRBJ2-7,CASSHSLRTSKPYEQYF,TGCGCCAGCAGCCATTCGCTAAGGACTTCTAAACCTTACGAGCAGTACTTC
.,TRBV20-1,once,TRBJ2-5,CSATIQETQYF,TGCAGTGCTACCATCCAAGAGACCCAGTACTTC
.,TRBV14,once,TRBJ1-1,CASSLTRGTEAFF,TGTGCCAGCAGCCTTACCAGGGGCACTGAAGCTTTCTTT
.,TRBV5-4,.,TRBJ1-1,CASSLNTNTEAFF,TGTGCCAGCAGCTTGAATACGAACACTGAAGCTTTCTTT
TRBD1,TRBV4-2,.,TRBJ2-3,CASSSGGRDTQYF,TGTGCCAGCAGCTCAGGGGGCAGGGATACGCAGTATTTT
.,TRBV7-9,.,TRBJ2-3,CASSLGLDTDTQYF,TGTGCCAGCAGCTTAGGACTAGACACAGATACGCAGTATTTT
.,TRBV5-5,.,TRBJ1-5,CASSLTLQGNQPQHF,TGTGCCAGCAGCTTAACACTCCAGGGCAATCAGCCCCAGCATTTT
TRBD2,TRBV29-1,.,TRBJ2-1,CSVEGTSGGPYNEQFF,TGCAGCGTTGAAGGGACTAGCGGGGGACCTTACAATGAGCAGTTCTTC
.,TRBV7-9,.,TRBJ2-1,CASSPPLAGYNEQFF,TGTGCCAGCAGCCCCCCCCTTGCTGGGTACAATGAGCAGTTCTTC
.,TRBV7-2,.,TRBJ1-4,CASRTGSLPEKLFF,TGTGCCAGCAGGACCGGGAGCCTCCCAGAAAAACTGTTTTTT
TRBD2,TRBV4-3,.,TRBJ2-1,CASSQGFFLAGVWEQFF,TGCGCCAGCAGCCAAGGTTTCTTCCTAGCGGGAGTGTGGGAGCAGTTCTTC
.,TRBV27,many,TRBJ1-4,CASSNTGKLFF,TGTGCCAGCAGTAATACAGGAAAACTGTTTTTT